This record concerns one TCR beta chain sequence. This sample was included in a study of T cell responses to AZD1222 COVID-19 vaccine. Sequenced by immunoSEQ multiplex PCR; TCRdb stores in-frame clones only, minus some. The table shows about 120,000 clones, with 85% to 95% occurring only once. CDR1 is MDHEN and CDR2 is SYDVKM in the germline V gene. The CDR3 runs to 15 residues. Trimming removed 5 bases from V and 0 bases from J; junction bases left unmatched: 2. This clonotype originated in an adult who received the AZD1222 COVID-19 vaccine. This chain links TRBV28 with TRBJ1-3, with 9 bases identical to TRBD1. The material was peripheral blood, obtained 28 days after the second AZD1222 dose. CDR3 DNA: TGTGCCAGCAGTAACAGGGGGCTCTCTGGAAACACCATATATTTT. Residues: CASSNRGLSGNTIYF.